This TCR beta chain was obtained from a study of blood T cell repertoires in COVID-19. The wider study: Both acute and convalescent COVID-19 samples were obtained from the United States, Italy and Spain. T cells, B-cell-depleted T cells, or PBMCs provided the cDNA or gDNA that served as material.

V dropped 5 bases and J dropped 5; count of bases not matched to a gene: 2. The CDR3 has 12 residues. Germline V CDR1 and CDR2: MGHDK, SYGVNS. Authors' data handling: Reference gene primer amplification yielded estimated nucleated cell counts. Sequenced by immunoSEQ multiplex PCR; TCRdb stores in-frame clones only, minus some. Clone size and V and J calls were adopted from that table, with D and trimming inferred from the DNA. Found here are 150,000 to 200,000 clones, over 70% of them singletons; the top ten hold about 6.9%. The origin of this receptor is a man aged 60 to 75 with acute or convalescent COVID-19. The genes are TRBV25-1 and TRBJ1-2; the match to TRBD1 covers 7 bases. The sample consisted of peripheral blood. This CDR3 is CASSKTGYGYTF. Here the CDR3 DNA reads TGTGCCAGCAGTAAGACAGGGTATGGCTACACCTTC.